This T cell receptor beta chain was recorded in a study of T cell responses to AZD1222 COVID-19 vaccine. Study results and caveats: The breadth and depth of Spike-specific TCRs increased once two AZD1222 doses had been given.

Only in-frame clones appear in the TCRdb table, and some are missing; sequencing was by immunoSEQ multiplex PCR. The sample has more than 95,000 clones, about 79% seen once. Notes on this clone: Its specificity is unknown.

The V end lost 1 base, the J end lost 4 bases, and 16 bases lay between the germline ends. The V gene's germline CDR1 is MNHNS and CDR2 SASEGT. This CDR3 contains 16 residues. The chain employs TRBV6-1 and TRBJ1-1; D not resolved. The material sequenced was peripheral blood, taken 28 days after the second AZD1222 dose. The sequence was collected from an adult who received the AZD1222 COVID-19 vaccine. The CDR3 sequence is CASSEVLRRVGTEAFF. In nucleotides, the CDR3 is TGTGCCAGCAGTGAAGTCCTTCGGAGGGTGGGCACTGAAGCTTTCTTT.